These T cell receptor beta chains were read from a single sample in a study of post-analysis software for immune sequencing data. One entry per CDR3 protein results from TCRdb running MiXCR on the PCR reads. The sample lists roughly 800,000 distinct CDR3 sequences, just over 45% occurring once. The specimen was blood. These receptors were collected from a girl aged 10 to 17 with multiple sclerosis. Each CDR3 is given with its conserved first and last residue. The order of the fields is J gene, clone size, D gene, CDR3 length, V gene, CDR3 protein, CDR3 DNA. D genes are given only for firm matches. A clone size is listed for some rows: how often the clone was seen (once, few, many), or a class if it is expanded.

TRBJ2-5,.,.,16,TRBV7-2,CASSLGSRGGQETQYF,TGTGCCAGCAGCTTAGGGAGCAGAGGGGGCCAAGAGACCCAGTACTTC
TRBJ2-1,.,.,15,TRBV29-1,CSASGWSSGLNEQFF,TGCAGTGCCTCAGGGTGGAGTTCGGGGTTAAATGAGCAGTTCTTC
TRBJ2-1,once,.,14,TRBV13,CASSPRVSEGEQFF,TGTGCCAGCAGCCCACGTGTTAGCGAGGGTGAGCAGTTCTTC
TRBJ2-2,few,TRBD1,16,TRBV7-9,CASSGHRDRGPGELFF,TGTGCCAGCAGCGGCCACCGGGACAGGGGACCCGGGGAGCTGTTTTTT
TRBJ2-1,few,.,15,TRBV29-1,CSVDGTGRSYNEQFF,TGCAGCGTTGACGGAACAGGAAGGTCCTACAATGAGCAGTTCTTC
TRBJ2-5,.,.,13,TRBV7-6,CASSLDREGTQYF,TGTGCCAGCAGCTTAGACAGGGAAGGGACCCAGTACTTC
TRBJ2-3,.,TRBD2,15,TRBV7-9,CASSPSGGTTDTQYF,TGCGCCAGCAGCCCTAGCGGAGGGACGACAGATACGCAGTATTTT
TRBJ2-4,.,TRBD2,15,TRBV28,CASSSLAGGKNIQYF,TGTGCCAGCAGTTCCCTAGCGGGAGGGAAAAACATTCAGTACTTC
TRBJ2-7,once,TRBD2,14,TRBV20-1,CSAFRTSGTYEQYF,TGCAGTGCCTTCAGGACTAGCGGGACCTACGAGCAGTACTTC
TRBJ1-2,.,TRBD1,11,TRBV29-1,CSVDQGGGYTF,TGCAGCGTTGACCAGGGGGGCGGCTACACCTTC
TRBJ2-7,.,TRBD2,16,TRBV20-1,CSATPSGLAGLSEQYF,TGCAGTGCTACTCCCTCGGGACTAGCGGGATTAAGCGAGCAGTACTTC
TRBJ2-3,many,TRBD2,13,TRBV20-1,CSAATSGLDTQYF,TGCAGTGCTGCGACTAGCGGGTTGGATACGCAGTATTTT
TRBJ2-7,.,TRBD2,15,TRBV6-5,CASSTLAGDVYEQYF,TGTGCCAGCAGTACCCTAGCGGGAGACGTCTACGAGCAGTACTTC
TRBJ2-7,.,.,16,TRBV20-1,CSARGPAGVGSYEQYF,TGCAGTGCTAGAGGGCCGGCAGGGGTCGGGTCCTACGAGCAGTACTTC
TRBJ2-3,.,TRBD2,15,TRBV20-1,CSPGVAGGWADTQYF,TGCAGTCCAGGAGTAGCGGGAGGTTGGGCGGATACGCAGTATTTT
TRBJ2-1,.,.,14,TRBV7-2,CASSLVPGYNEQFF,TGTGCCAGCAGCTTAGTACCGGGATACAATGAGCAGTTCTTC
TRBJ2-3,.,.,19,TRBV20-1,CSAREGLPEQHIRTDTQYF,TGCAGTGCTAGGGAAGGCCTGCCAGAGCAACATATCCGCACAGATACGCAGTATTTT
TRBJ2-7,.,.,13,TRBV6-2/TRBV6-3,CASSYGGDYEQYF,TGTGCCAGCAGTTATGGTGGGGACTACGAGCAGTACTTC
TRBJ2-7,few,.,14,TRBV6-2/TRBV6-3,CASEATSEGYEQYF,TGTGCCAGCGAAGCTACCTCTGAGGGCTACGAGCAGTACTTC
TRBJ2-1,.,.,13,TRBV30,CAWSVGVSHEQFF,TGTGCCTGGAGTGTCGGAGTATCCCATGAGCAGTTCTTC
TRBJ2-7,many,.,14,TRBV3-1,CASSQGQDSHEQYF,TGTGCCAGCAGCCAAGGGCAGGACAGCCACGAGCAGTACTTC
TRBJ1-2,.,.,16,TRBV7-2,CASSLAQDSTFYGYTF,TGTGCCAGCAGCTTAGCGCAGGACAGTACCTTCTATGGCTACACCTTC
TRBJ2-1,few,TRBD2,14,TRBV9,CASSAGLSYNEQFF,TGTGCCAGCAGCGCGGGACTAAGCTACAATGAGCAGTTCTTC
TRBJ1-2,.,.,12,TRBV10-3,CAISERPNGYTF,TGTGCCATCAGTGAAAGGCCCAATGGCTACACCTTC
TRBJ2-4,few,.,14,TRBV20-1,CSARTSAAKNIQYF,TGCAGTGCTAGAACGAGTGCAGCCAAAAACATTCAGTACTTC
TRBJ2-7,.,.,12,TRBV20-1,CSARPPPYEQYF,TGCAGTGCTAGACCTCCTCCCTACGAGCAGTACTTC
TRBJ2-1,.,TRBD2,17,TRBV7-8,CASSLSVGTSADGEQFF,TGTGCCAGCAGCTTGTCGGTGGGGACTAGCGCCGACGGTGAGCAGTTCTTC
TRBJ2-7,.,TRBD2,15,TRBV29-1,CSVERLAGVPYEQYF,TGCAGCGTTGAACGCCTAGCGGGAGTCCCCTACGAGCAGTACTTC
TRBJ2-7,.,TRBD1,13,TRBV12-3/TRBV12-4,CASTPGGGEEQYF,TGTGCCAGCACACCAGGGGGTGGGGAAGAGCAGTACTTC
TRBJ2-1,.,.,13,TRBV12-5,CASGLVVYNEQFF,TGTGCTAGTGGTTTGGTAGTATACAATGAGCAGTTCTTC
TRBJ2-2,.,.,15,TRBV7-9,CASSREGQNTGELFF,TGTGCCAGCAGCCGAGAGGGTCAGAACACCGGGGAGCTGTTTTTT